This T cell receptor (beta chain) is drawn from a study of tumor-infiltrating lymphocytes in primary liver carcinoma (TCRdb year 2017). In terms of the full investigation: Of the five patients, three men and two women aged 30 to 69 years, four had hepatocellular carcinoma and one had combined HCC and intrahepatic cholangiocarcinoma. The study combined TCRbeta repertoire sequencing, expression microarrays and whole-exome sequencing across five regions of each liver tumor, with adjacent normal tissue and blood. Reproducibility between technical replicate repertoires was high, with correlation coefficients above 0.95 and mean shared-clone rates approximately 0.9. Each sample produced about 3.5 to 7.13 million productive TCRbeta reads, and read depth showed no significant difference between tissue types. A total of approximately 35 specimens from 5 patients, comprising about 25 tumor regions, 5 adjacent noncancerous liver tissues and 5 peripheral blood samples, were covered by TCRbeta repertoire sequencing. The five patients had tumors staged T1-T3 N0M0, with maximum diameters ranging from about 4.2 to 11 cm. To link TCRbeta repertoire diversity to the local molecular phenotype, the 20 to 30 tumor region samples were profiled with Agilent mRNA microarrays. Study-wide findings and limitations: Repertoire overlap was higher between tumor regions (mean around 36%) than tumor-adjacent (approximately 17%) or tumor-blood (14%) pairs, consistent with antigen-driven expansion. Only roughly 7-25% of top clones appeared in all five regions of a tumor, which suggests that tumor-infiltrating T cells are spatially heterogeneous. Only the TCR beta chain was sequenced, which likely underestimates true repertoire diversity because unpaired alpha chains were not captured. A significantly larger repertoire fraction was made up by the top 250 clones in tumors than in blood (p = 0.039). Comparison of CD4+ and CD8+ T cell repertoires was precluded by the use of bulk unsorted samples. With just a few patients in the study, the authors point out that the findings should be validated in a larger study.

Total RNA and DNA were co-extracted without cell sorting from approximately 22-30 mg of bulk tissue using the AllPrep DNA/RNA mini kit. Surgical resection was performed in China between November 2015 and early 2016 on about 5 patients with histopathologically diagnosed primary liver carcinoma. Chronic HBV infection was present in the patients, and the patients were treatment-naive at sampling. Five spatially separated regions were sampled from each tumor: the superior, inferior, left-lateral and right-lateral poles, plus the tumor centre. Histological examination found more than 90% viable tumor cells in every tumor sample. Each fresh piece of tumor and adjacent tissue was cut in two, with one half stored in RNAlater at -80 degrees C and the other half sent for histology. The CDR3 holds 13 amino acids from the cysteine to the phenylalanine. Just the 39-base CDR3 DNA is kept, in frame starting at base 1. V lost 4 bases and J lost 6 bases, and the count of bases not matched to a germline gene is 2. CDR1 DFQATT and CDR2 SNEGSKA are derived from the germline V gene (reference sequence).

TCRbeta-specific cDNA was reverse-transcribed from 500 to 550 ng total RNA using a constant-region primer and ProtoScript II reverse transcriptase. Three nested multiplex PCR rounds, following a slightly modified ARM-PCR procedure, were used to build the TCRbeta libraries. The first two PCR rounds used multiplex TRBV1-TRBV30 forward primers with a Cbeta reverse primer, each for approximately 11 cycles. A final 25-cycle PCR with Deep VentR polymerase added sample barcodes and Illumina adapters. Before sequencing, amplicons of 200-500 bp were purified from gel using a QIAquick gel extraction kit. An Illumina HiSeq 2500 was used to sequence the TCRbeta amplicons with 250-bp paired-end reads. On the study's bioinformatics: Reads were quality-trimmed with Trimmomatic v0.33, and paired reads were merged with FLASH v1.2.11 to recover full CDR3 sequences. V, D and J germline segments were assigned to the rearranged TCRbeta sequences using MiGEC v1.2.1b. Clonotype statistics, along with Shannon-Wiener diversity indices, were calculated using VDJtools v1.0.0. To cut down on sampling bias, every analysis after diversity analysis relied on just the 250 most abundant clonotypes from each sample. Using fastp at Q25 and MiXCR, TCRdb reprocessed the public reads and kept productive beta chains. Every distinct CDR3 protein forms one entry, paired with its most common genes and DNA. TCRdb, not the original authors, processed these V and J calls. Present in this sample are 60,000 to 90,000 distinct CDR3 sequences, almost 70% of which were seen just once. 28% of the sample belongs to the ten largest clones.

This clonotype was recorded only once. The specificity of this receptor is unknown. Base qualities are not at hand, and no much larger clone is one base apart. Single-read evidence is weak. Sequences were obtained from liver tumor tissue from sampling region 4. Taken with the paper, the label for cell subset or site translates to: tumor region T4, right-lateral pole. The sequence joins TRBV20-1 to TRBJ2-7; 14 bases in the junction line up with TRBD2. The sequence was obtained from a man between 35 and 55 years old with primary liver carcinoma and hepatitis B virus infection. Here is the DNA: TGCAGTGCTACGGGACTAGCGGGAGTCGAGCAGTACTTC. This is translated as CSATGLAGVEQYF.